This T cell receptor beta chain was captured in a study of beta chain features in type 1 diabetes. The study's findings and limits: Reads derived from cDNA could over-represent cells showing high TCR expression. Individuals with type 1 diabetes displayed fewer insertions and more deletions at VDJ junctions.

The authors sorted CD4+ naive, central memory, regulatory and stem cell-like memory cells via CD45RO/CCR7/CD25/CD127/CD95/CD27. For this clone: The antigen is not known.

Since all of the isolated RNA was reverse transcribed, expressed TCRB transcripts were what got sequenced. Sequenced by immunoSEQ multiplex PCR; TCRdb stores in-frame clones only, minus some. The sample carries roughly 610,000 clones, about 16% recorded once. The CDR3 is 13 residues long. Germline V CDR1 and CDR2: MDHEN, SYDVKM. Trimming stripped 4 bases from V and 4 bases from J, with 8 bases between. This clonotype was sampled from a man aged 18 to 30 in good health. This chain links TRBV28 with TRBJ1-5; D not certain. What was sequenced was naive CD4+ T cells from blood. The CDR3 region has the DNA TGTGCCAGCAGTTCCCCTAAAAATCAGCCCCAGCATTTT. It is translated as CASSSPKNQPQHF.